One sample yielded the 26 T cell receptor beta chains listed below, sequenced in a study of response to subunit inactivated influenza vaccine. One entry per CDR3 protein, called by TCRdb with MiXCR from the RT-PCR reads. Altogether roughly 500,000 distinct CDR3 sequences are present, 16% being singletons, with the ten largest covering less than 4%. Here the sequenced sample was CD4+ T cells sorted from PBMCs, taken 23 to 25 months after vaccination. Receptors were obtained from a man between 50 and 75 years old who received an inactivated influenza vaccine.

The rearrangement joins TRBV5-6 to TRBJ2-5; D perhaps matches TRBD1 (6 bases). The germline gives CDR1 SGHDT, CDR2 YYEEEE. The CDR3 runs to 14 residues. V was clipped by 6 bases and J by 0 bases, with 12 bases between them. CDR3 coding DNA: TGTGCCAGCAACCAAGACAGGCACCAAGAGACCCAGTACTTC. Its translation is CASNQDRHQETQYF. Supplemented by reference TRBV5-6 and TRBJ2-5, the full variable domain reads DAGVTQSPTHLIKTRGQQVTLRCSPKSGHDTVSWYQQALGQGPQFIFQYYEEEERQRGNFPDRFSGHQFPNYSSELNVNALLLGDSALYLCASNQDRHQETQYFGPGTRLLVL.

The DNA of the CDR3 is TGCGCCAGCAGCGTGGGACTAGCGGGGGGATCCCAAGAGACCCAGTACTTC. Encoded protein: CASSVGLAGGSQETQYF. V and J are TRBV5-1 and TRBJ2-5; 15 bases align to TRBD2. CDR1 and CDR2 (germline): SGHRS, YFSETQ. The CDR3 has 17 residues. The junction had 5 bases not matched to a gene; V was cut back by 4 bases and J by 1 base. Based on the CDR3 plus reference TRBV5-1 and TRBJ2-5, the full variable domain is KAGVTQTPRYLIKTRGQQVTLSCSPISGHRSVSWYQQTPGQGLQFLFEYFSETQRNKGNFPGRFSGRQFSNSRSEMNVSTLELGDSALYLCASSVGLAGGSQETQYFGPGTRLLVL.

There are a few counts of this clonotype. V is TRBV18 and J is TRBJ1-5; tentatively, D is TRBD1 (5 bases). V gave up 1 base and J gave up 4 bases, with 14 bases separating them. The germline V gene has CDR1 KGHSH and CDR2 LQKENI. The CDR3 totals 16 residues. The CDR3 sequence: CASSPQQGDWNQPQHF. CDR3 in DNA: TGTGCCAGCTCACCACAGCAGGGAGATTGGAATCAGCCCCAGCATTTT.

The chain joins TRBV7-3 to TRBJ2-3; the match to TRBD2 covers 8 bases. The CDR3 extends over 15 amino acids. Germline V gives CDR1 SGHTA, CDR2 FQGTGA. With 0 bases clipped from V and 4 bases from J, the junction kept 3 bases outside the gene matches. In nucleotides, the CDR3 is TGTGCCAGCAGCTTAACCCGGGAGGGCCCAGATACGCAGTATTTT. Translation: CASSLTREGPDTQYF.

The rearrangement joins TRBV29-1 to TRBJ2-1; D assignment may be TRBD1 or TRBD2 (5 bases each). CDR1 and CDR2 from the germline V gene are SQVTM and ANQGSEA. There are 13 residues in the CDR3. Trimming cost V 7 bases and J 5 bases, with 15 bases left between them. CDR3 coding DNA: TGCAGCGCCCGACGGGACCCAAACAATGAGCAGTTCTTC. Translated: CSARRDPNNEQFF.

Written as DNA, the CDR3 is TGTGCCAGCAGCCAAGGGACCTTGCAGCCCCAGCATTTT. Translated, it gives CASSQGTLQPQHF. The chain couples TRBV12-3 or TRBV12-4 to TRBJ1-5, with TRBD1 as a possible D gene (5 bases). The CDR3 is made up of 13 amino acids. V shed 6 bases and J shed 7 bases, with 13 bases lying between them.

This clonotype was found many times. The rearrangement joins TRBV12-3 or TRBV12-4 to TRBJ2-2; TRBD2 is a possible D gene (6 bases). V lost 2 bases to trimming and J lost 9 bases, with 16 bases between them. The CDR3 sequence is 15 residues long. CDR3 sequence reads: CASSLKGLTTRELFF. In DNA, the CDR3 is TGTGCCAGCAGTTTAAAGGGACTCACAACTAGGGAGCTGTTTTTT.

The chain recombines TRBV4-2 with TRBJ1-4; a possible D gene is TRBD1 (5 bases). The CDR3 has 16 residues. V was clipped by 0 bases and J by 8 bases, with 16 bases between them. In germline, CDR1 is LGHNA, CDR2 YNFKEQ. In DNA, the CDR3 is TGTGCCAGCAGCCAAGATAGGGGACGGCTCCAGGAAAAACTGTTTTTT. Protein product: CASSQDRGRLQEKLFF.

The table lists this clonotype with many counts. The V call is TRBV20-1, the J call TRBJ2-5; D is unclear. The CDR3 runs 11 residues. Between the trimmed V and J ends, which lost 2 bases and 5 bases, there was a span of 6 bases. Germline CDR1 DFQATT, CDR2 SNEGSKA (reference sequence). CDR3 sequence (DNA): TGCAGTGCTAGAAGTCTGGAGACCCAGTACTTC. Translated: CSARSLETQYF.

This clonotype showed up just a few times. This sequence joins TRBV12-3 or TRBV12-4 and TRBJ1-5; the match to TRBD1 covers 7 bases. The CDR3 length is 14 residues. After removal of 7 bases from V and 2 bases from J, the junction contained 5 bases not matched to a gene. CDR3 bases: TGTGCCAGCACCTTAGGACAGGGCAATCAGCCCCAGCATTTT. Protein sequence: CASTLGQGNQPQHF.

This clonotype was picked up many times. The chain couples TRBV29-1 to TRBJ2-1, with D unresolved. CDR1 SQVTM and CDR2 ANQGSEA come from the germline V gene. Trimming removed 4 bases at V and 7 bases at J, with 14 bases between. This CDR3 has 13 residues. CDR3: CSVGALLGNEQFF. The CDR3 bases are TGCAGCGTTGGGGCCCTGCTCGGGAATGAGCAGTTCTTC.

This CDR3 reads CASSLSPGPYEQYF. CDR3 coding DNA: TGTGCCAGCAGCTTAAGCCCCGGGCCCTACGAGCAGTACTTC. The rearrangement joins TRBV7-2 to TRBJ2-7; D is ambiguous. CDR1 and CDR2 (germline): SGHTA, FQGNSA. V lost 2 bases to trimming and J lost 2 bases, with 10 bases between them. CDR3 size: 14 residues.

The sample holds many counts of this clonotype. The V gene is TRBV12-3 or TRBV12-4, the J gene TRBJ2-2, with 10 nucleotides matching TRBD2. The V segment lost 0 bases and the J segment 0 bases; nucleotides outside the gene matches: 4. This CDR3 contains 18 residues. The chain's CDR3 is CASSLAAGGPSNTGELFF. CDR3 DNA: TGTGCCAGCAGTTTAGCAGCGGGAGGGCCCTCGAACACCGGGGAGCTGTTTTTT.

This clonotype was observed a handful of times. The chain joins TRBV7-2 to TRBJ2-2, with TRBD2 matching over 8 bases. The CDR3 covers 15 residues. Germline-derived CDR1 and CDR2 are SGHTA and FQGNSA. J lost 5 bases, V lost 5 bases, and 7 bases had no gene match. The CDR3 region has the DNA TGTGCCAGCAGCCCAGCGGGAGTTGGTACCGGGGAGCTGTTTTTT. Translation gives CASSPAGVGTGELFF.

This clonotype was detected many times. The chain employs TRBV15 and TRBJ2-7, with TRBD2 identical over 8 bases. J lost 4 bases, V lost 2 bases, and 7 bases had no gene match. Looked up from germline, CDR1 is LNHNV and CDR2 is YYDKDF (reference sequence). This CDR3 spans 15 amino acids. CDR3 region: CATSRSGTSGYEQYF. The DNA of the CDR3 is TGTGCCACCAGCAGATCTGGGACTAGTGGGTACGAGCAGTACTTC. The full variable domain, its missing parts supplied by reference TRBV15 and TRBJ2-7, is DAMVIQNPRYQVTQFGKPVTLSCSQTLNHNVMYWYQQKSSQAPKLLFHYYDKDFNNEADTPDNFQSRRPNTSFCFLDIRSPGLGDTAMYLCATSRSGTSGYEQYFGPGTRLTVT.

In this sample, this clonotype turned up a few times. V gene TRBV4-2 combines with J gene TRBJ1-6, with TRBD1 matching 7 bases. Trimming at V came to 0 bases and at J to 7 bases, leaving 6 bases not matched to a gene. The CDR3 runs 16 residues. Per the germline V gene, CDR1 is LGHNA and CDR2 is YNFKEQ. The CDR3 reads CASSQEAWGQNSPLHF. CDR3 nucleotide sequence: TGTGCCAGCAGCCAAGAAGCTTGGGGACAGAATTCACCCCTCCACTTT.

This clonotype was counted many times. The chain links TRBV7-6 to TRBJ2-3; D possibly corresponds to TRBD2 (6 bases). CDR1 and CDR2 (germline): SGHVS, FNYEAQ. The CDR3 contains 12 residues. V was clipped by 9 bases and J by 4 bases, with 11 bases between them. In DNA, the CDR3 is TGTGCCAGTTGCGGGGCCTCAGATACGCAGTATTTT. Its translation is CASCGASDTQYF. Complete variable domain (other parts from reference TRBV7-6 and TRBJ2-3): GAGVSQSPRYKVTKRGQDVALRCDPISGHVSLYWYRQALGQGPEFLTYFNYEAQQDKSGLPNDRFSAERPEGSISTLTIQRTEQRDSAMYRCASCGASDTQYFGPGTRLTVL.

This clonotype showed up many times. This CDR3 reads CASRNNLGFMGNQPQHF. The CDR3 DNA reads TGTGCCAGCAGGAATAACCTAGGGTTTATGGGCAATCAGCCCCAGCATTTT. V gene TRBV2 combines with J gene TRBJ1-5; D not certain. There are 17 residues in the CDR3. V was shortened by 6 bases and J by 2 bases, with 20 bases between the two germline ends. CDR1 and CDR2 (germline): SNHLY, FYNNEI.

This clonotype has more than one count but fewer than ten. The CDR3 sequence is CASSVDESWGLAGNGSSTDTQYF. The CDR3, as DNA: TGTGCCAGCAGCGTAGACGAATCGTGGGGACTAGCGGGAAACGGGTCTAGCACAGATACGCAGTATTTT. This chain links TRBV9 with TRBJ2-3; 13 nucleotides agree with TRBD2. J lost 0 bases, V lost 0 bases, and 19 bases had no gene match. This CDR3 has 23 amino acids. Germline V CDR1 and CDR2: SGDLS, YYNGEE.

The V and J genes are TRBV4-2 and TRBJ2-1, with 7 bases identical to TRBD1. V lost 4 bases and J lost 2; bases outside the gene matches: 5. Germline V lookup: CDR1 LGHNA, CDR2 YNFKEQ. The CDR3 is 15 residues long. The CDR3 reads CASSPGQNTYNEQFF. For the CDR3, the DNA is TGTGCCAGCAGCCCGGGACAGAACACCTACAATGAGCAGTTCTTC.

The J gene is TRBJ2-3, the V gene TRBV7-9; D is uncertain. There are 14 residues in the CDR3. The V gene lost 4 bases and the J gene lost 2 bases, with 10 bases spanning the gap. Germline V gene lookup returns CDR1 SEHNR and CDR2 FQNEAQ (reference sequence). The CDR3 region is CASSSTRYTDTQYF. CDR3 nucleotides: TGTGCCAGCAGCTCAACCCGGTACACAGATACGCAGTATTTT.

The table lists this clonotype with many counts. The chain carries TRBV7-9 and TRBJ2-1, with no clear D. This CDR3 is 12 amino acids long. V was shortened by 5 bases and J by 6 bases, with 8 bases between the two germline ends. CDR1 is SEHNR, CDR2 FQNEAQ, per germline (reference sequence). This CDR3 is CASSTAFNEQFF. CDR3 in DNA: TGTGCCAGCAGCACAGCCTTCAATGAGCAGTTCTTC.

V gene TRBV29-1 combines with J gene TRBJ1-2; no reliable D call. Trimming removed 4 bases at V and 5 bases at J, with 11 bases between. CDR1 and CDR2 from the germline V gene are SQVTM and ANQGSEA. The CDR3 extends over 12 amino acids. This CDR3 is CSVGADPYGYTF. The CDR3 DNA reads as TGCAGCGTTGGGGCGGATCCGTATGGCTACACCTTC.

The V gene is TRBV11-2, the J gene TRBJ2-7; the match to TRBD1 covers 8 bases. CDR3 length equals 15 residues. The V segment lost 0 bases and the J segment 7 bases; nucleotides outside the gene matches: 8. Per the germline V gene, CDR1 is SGHAT and CDR2 is FQNNGV. In nucleotides, the CDR3 is TGTGCCAGCAGCTTAGAGCAGGGGGCTGGAGGGGAGCAGTACTTC. Its protein product is CASSLEQGAGGEQYF.

The genes are TRBV11-3 and TRBJ1-1; TRBD1 matches 7 bases. The V gene end was trimmed by 2 bases and the J gene end by 1 base; junction bases not matched to a gene: 28. Germline V lookup: CDR1 SGHNT, CDR2 YENEEA. The CDR3 covers 23 residues. The CDR3 region is CASSLWFPGLLLTGKRTNTEAFF. The DNA of the CDR3 is TGTGCCAGCAGCTTATGGTTCCCAGGTCTGTTACTGACAGGGAAACGGACGAACACTGAAGCTTTCTTT.

The chain combines TRBV18 with TRBJ2-5; D unresolved. Trimming shortened V by 3 bases and J by 4 bases, and 6 bases separated the two germline ends. The germline CDR1 and CDR2 sequences are KGHSH and LQKENI. The CDR3 covers 12 residues. The CDR3 sequence: CASSPEAETQYF. The CDR3 DNA is TGTGCCAGCTCACCCGAGGCAGAGACCCAGTACTTC.